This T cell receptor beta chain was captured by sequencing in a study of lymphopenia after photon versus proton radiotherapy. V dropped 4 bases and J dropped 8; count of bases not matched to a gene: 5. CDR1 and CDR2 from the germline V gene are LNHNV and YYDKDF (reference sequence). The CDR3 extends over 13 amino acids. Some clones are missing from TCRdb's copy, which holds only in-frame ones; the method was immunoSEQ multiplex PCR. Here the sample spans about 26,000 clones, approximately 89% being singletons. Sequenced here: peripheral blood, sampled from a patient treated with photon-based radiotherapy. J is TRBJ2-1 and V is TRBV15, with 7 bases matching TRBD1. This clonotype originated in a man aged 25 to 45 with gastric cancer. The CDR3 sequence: CATSIPGTDEQFF. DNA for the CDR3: TGTGCCACCAGCATACCCGGGACAGATGAGCAGTTCTTC. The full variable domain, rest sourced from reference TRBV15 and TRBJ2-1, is DAMVIQNPRYQVTQFGKPVTLSCSQTLNHNVMYWYQQKSSQAPKLLFHYYDKDFNNEADTPDNFQSRRPNTSFCFLDIRSPGLGDTAMYLCATSIPGTDEQFFGPGTRLTVL.